This T cell receptor beta chain originates from a study of lymphopenia after photon versus proton radiotherapy. Study-wide results and caveats: After the lymphocyte nadir, photon-treated repertoires showed oligoclonal expansion, especially of CD8+ Temra cells. Photon-treated patients lost naive T cells and TCR diversity; proton-treated stayed stable.

This clone was counted only a few times. Its antigen is not identified. Germline V gene lookup returns CDR1 SGHTA and CDR2 FQGNSA. Trimming removed 5 bases at V and 9 bases at J, with 21 bases between. This CDR3 spans 15 amino acids. Method: immunoSEQ multiplex PCR; TCRdb's copy keeps in-frame clones and lacks some. Of around 59,000 clones listed, around 84% are singletons. The chain recombines TRBV7-2 with TRBJ2-3, with a weak D call TRBD2 (7 bases). Sequencing was performed on peripheral blood, taken from a patient treated with proton-based radiotherapy. This TCR was sampled from a man between 60 and 75 years old with pancreatic cancer. The CDR3: CASSLSGWGLGTQYF. The DNA for the CDR3 is TGTGCCAGCAGCCTTAGCGGGTGGGGGCTGGGAACGCAGTATTTT.